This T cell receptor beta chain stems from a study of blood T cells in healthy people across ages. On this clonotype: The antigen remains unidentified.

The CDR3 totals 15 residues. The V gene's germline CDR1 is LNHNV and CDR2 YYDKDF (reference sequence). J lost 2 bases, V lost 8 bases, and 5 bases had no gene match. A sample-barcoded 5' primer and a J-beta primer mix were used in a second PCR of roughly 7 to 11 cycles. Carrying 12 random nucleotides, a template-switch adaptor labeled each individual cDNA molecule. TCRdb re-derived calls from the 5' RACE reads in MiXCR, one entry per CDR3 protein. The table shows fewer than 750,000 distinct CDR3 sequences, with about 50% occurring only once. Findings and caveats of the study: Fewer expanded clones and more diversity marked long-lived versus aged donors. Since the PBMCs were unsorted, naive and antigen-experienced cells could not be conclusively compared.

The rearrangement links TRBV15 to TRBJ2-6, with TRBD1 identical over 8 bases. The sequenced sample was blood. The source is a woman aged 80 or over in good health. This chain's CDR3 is CATSGTGAGANVLTF. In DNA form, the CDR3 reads TGTGCCACCTCAGGGACAGGAGCTGGGGCCAACGTCCTGACTTTC.